The present T cell receptor beta chain was sequenced within a study of blood T cells in healthy people across ages. Each donor gave around 9.3 milliliters of peripheral blood. In its sample, this clonotype was seen a few times. The CDR3 totals 11 residues. The germline V gene has CDR1 MNHEY and CDR2 SVGEGT. V lost 4 bases, J lost 4 bases, and 4 bases lay in between. With a J-beta primer mix and a sample-barcoded 5' primer, a second PCR ran roughly 6 to 11 cycles. TCRdb passed the 5' RACE reads through MiXCR, listing each CDR3 protein once. The sample lists approximately 2,000,000 distinct CDR3 sequences, roughly two fifths occurring once.

The chain carries TRBV6-2 or TRBV6-3 and TRBJ1-1; D is unresolved. Source material: blood. The clonotype originates from a human donor in good health. In DNA form, the CDR3 reads TGTGCCAGCAGTTTCCCCACTGAAGCTTTCTTT. Protein sequence: CASSFPTEAFF.